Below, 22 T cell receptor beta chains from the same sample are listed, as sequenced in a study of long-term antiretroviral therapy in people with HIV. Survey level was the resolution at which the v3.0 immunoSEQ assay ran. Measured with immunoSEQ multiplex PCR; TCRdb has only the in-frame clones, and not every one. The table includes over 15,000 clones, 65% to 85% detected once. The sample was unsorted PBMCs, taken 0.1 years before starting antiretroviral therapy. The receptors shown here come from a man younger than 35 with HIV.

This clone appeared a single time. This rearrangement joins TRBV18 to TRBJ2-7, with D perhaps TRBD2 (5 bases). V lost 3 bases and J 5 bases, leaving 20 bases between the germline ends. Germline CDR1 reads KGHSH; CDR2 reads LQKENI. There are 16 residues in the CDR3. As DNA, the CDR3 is TGTGCCAGCTCACCGCTTTCGGGAAGTTTCATCCACGAGCAGTACTTC. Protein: CASSPLSGSFIHEQYF.

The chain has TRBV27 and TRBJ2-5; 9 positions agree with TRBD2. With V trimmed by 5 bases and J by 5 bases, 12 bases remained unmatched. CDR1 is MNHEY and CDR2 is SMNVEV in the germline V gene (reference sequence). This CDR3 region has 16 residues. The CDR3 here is CASSLERTSVGETQYF. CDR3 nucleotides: TGTGCCAGCAGTCTTGAGAGGACTAGCGTTGGCGAGACCCAGTACTTC.

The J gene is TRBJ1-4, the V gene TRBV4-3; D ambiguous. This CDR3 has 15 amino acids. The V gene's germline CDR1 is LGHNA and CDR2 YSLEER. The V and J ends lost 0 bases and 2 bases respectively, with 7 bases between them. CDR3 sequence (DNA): TGCGCCAGCAGCCAAGATTGGATCACTAATGAAAAACTGTTTTTT. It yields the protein CASSQDWITNEKLFF.

DNA of the CDR3: TGTGCCAGCAGCGTAGCTACCGCAACTAATGAAAAACTGTTTTTT. This codes for CASSVATATNEKLFF. The genes are TRBV9 and TRBJ1-4, with D hard to call. This CDR3 is built from 15 residues. V was shortened by 0 bases and J by 0 bases, with 6 bases between the two germline ends. Germline CDR1 and CDR2: SGDLS and YYNGEE.

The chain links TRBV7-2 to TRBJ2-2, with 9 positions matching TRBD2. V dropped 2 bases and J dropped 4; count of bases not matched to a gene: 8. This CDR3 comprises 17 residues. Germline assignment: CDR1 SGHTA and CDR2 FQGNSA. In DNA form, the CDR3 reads TGTGCCAGCAGCTTAATTAGCGGGAGTCGTGGCACCGGGGAGCTGTTTTTT. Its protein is CASSLISGSRGTGELFF.

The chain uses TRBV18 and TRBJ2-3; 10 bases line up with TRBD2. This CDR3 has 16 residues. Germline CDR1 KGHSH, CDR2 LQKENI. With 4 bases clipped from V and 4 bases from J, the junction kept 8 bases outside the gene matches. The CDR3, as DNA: TGTGCCAGCTCACGTGCTAGCGGGAGCCGAGCAGATACGCAGTATTTT. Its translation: CASSRASGSRADTQYF.

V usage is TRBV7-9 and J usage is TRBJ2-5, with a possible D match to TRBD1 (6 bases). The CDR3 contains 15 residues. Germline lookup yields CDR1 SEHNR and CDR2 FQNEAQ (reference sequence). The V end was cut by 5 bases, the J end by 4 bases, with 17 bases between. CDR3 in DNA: TGTGCCAGCAGCCTTTACAGGGATGGTGGAGAGACCCAGTACTTC. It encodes CASSLYRDGGETQYF.

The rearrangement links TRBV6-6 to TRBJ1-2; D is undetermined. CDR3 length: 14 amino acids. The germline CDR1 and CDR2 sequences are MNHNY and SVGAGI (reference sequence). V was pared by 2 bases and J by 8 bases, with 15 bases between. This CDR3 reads CASSYLTTRQGYTF. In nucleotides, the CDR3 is TGTGCCAGCAGTTACCTAACGACCCGGCAAGGCTACACCTTC.

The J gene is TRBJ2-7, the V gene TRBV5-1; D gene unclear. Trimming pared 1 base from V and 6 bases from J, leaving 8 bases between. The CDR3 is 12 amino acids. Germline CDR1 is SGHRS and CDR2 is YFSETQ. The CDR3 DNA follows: TGCGCCAGCAGCTTGTCGTTGGGCGAGCAGTACTTC. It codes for CASSLSLGEQYF.

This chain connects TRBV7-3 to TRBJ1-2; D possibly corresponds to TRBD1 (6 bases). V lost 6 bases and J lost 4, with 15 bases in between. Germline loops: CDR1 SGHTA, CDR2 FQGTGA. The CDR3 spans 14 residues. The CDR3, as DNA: TGTGCCAGCAGAGCGGGGGGCAGCATCTATGGCTACACCTTC. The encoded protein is CASRAGGSIYGYTF.

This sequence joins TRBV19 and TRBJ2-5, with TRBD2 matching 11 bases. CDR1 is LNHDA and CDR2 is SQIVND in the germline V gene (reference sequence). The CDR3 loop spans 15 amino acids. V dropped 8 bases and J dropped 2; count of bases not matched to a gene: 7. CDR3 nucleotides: TGTGCCAGTGTTGGAACTAGCGGGGGACAAGAGACCCAGTACTTC. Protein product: CASVGTSGGQETQYF. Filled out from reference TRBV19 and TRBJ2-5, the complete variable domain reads DGGITQSPKYLFRKEGQNVTLSCEQNLNHDAMYWYRQDPGQGLRLIYYSQIVNDFQKGDIAEGYSVSREKKESFPLTVTSAQKNPTAFYLCASVGTSGGQETQYFGPGTRLLVL.

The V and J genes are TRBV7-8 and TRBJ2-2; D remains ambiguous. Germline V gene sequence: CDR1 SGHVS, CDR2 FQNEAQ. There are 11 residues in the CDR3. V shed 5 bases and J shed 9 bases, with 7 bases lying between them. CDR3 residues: CASSVYRELFF. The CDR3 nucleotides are TGTGCCAGCAGCGTTTACAGGGAGCTGTTTTTT.

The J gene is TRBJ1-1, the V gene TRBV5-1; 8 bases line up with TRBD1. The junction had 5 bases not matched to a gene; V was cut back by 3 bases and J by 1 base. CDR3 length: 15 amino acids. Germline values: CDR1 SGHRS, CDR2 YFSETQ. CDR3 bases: TGCGCCAGCAGCTCACCAGACAGGGGGAACACTGAAGCTTTCTTT. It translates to CASSSPDRGNTEAFF. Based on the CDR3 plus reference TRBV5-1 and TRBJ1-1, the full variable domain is KAGVTQTPRYLIKTRGQQVTLSCSPISGHRSVSWYQQTPGQGLQFLFEYFSETQRNKGNFPGRFSGRQFSNSRSEMNVSTLELGDSALYLCASSSPDRGNTEAFFGQGTRLTVV.

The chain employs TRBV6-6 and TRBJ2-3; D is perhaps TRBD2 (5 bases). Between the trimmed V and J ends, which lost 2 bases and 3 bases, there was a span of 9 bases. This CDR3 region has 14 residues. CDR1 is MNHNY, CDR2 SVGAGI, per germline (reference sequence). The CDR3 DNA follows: TGTGCCAGCAGTTACCTGACGGGGACAGATACGCAGTATTTT. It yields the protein CASSYLTGTDTQYF.

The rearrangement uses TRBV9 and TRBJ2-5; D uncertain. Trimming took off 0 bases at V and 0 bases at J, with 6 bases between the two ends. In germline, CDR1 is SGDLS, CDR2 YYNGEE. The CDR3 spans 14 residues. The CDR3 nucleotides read TGTGCCAGCAGCGTAGGGGTAGACCAAGAGACCCAGTACTTC. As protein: CASSVGVDQETQYF. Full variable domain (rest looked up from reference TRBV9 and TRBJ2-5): DSGVTQTPKHLITATGQRVTLRCSPRSGDLSVYWYQQSLDQGLQFLIQYYNGEERAKGNILERFSAQQFPDLHSELNLSSLELGDSALYFCASSVGVDQETQYFGPGTRLLVL.

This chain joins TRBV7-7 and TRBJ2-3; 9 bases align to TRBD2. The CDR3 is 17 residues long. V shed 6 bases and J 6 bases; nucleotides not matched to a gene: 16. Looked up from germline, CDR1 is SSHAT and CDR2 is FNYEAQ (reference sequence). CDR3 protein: CASSLGGSAGGGDTQYF. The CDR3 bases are TGTGCCAGCAGTCTCGGTGGATCAGCGGGGGGCGGGGATACGCAGTATTTT.

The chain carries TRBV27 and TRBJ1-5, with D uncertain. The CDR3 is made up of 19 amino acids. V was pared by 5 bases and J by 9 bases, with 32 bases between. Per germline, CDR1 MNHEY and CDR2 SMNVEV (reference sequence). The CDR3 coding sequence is TGTGCCAGCAGTCTCCGACCCCCCGCAAATCAGGAGCCTCGAGCGCCCCAGCATTTT. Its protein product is CASSLRPPANQEPRAPQHF.

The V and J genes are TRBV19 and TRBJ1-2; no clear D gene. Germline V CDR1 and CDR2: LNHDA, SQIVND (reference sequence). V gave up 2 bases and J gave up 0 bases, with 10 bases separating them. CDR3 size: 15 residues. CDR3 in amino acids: CASSILRSTNYGYTF. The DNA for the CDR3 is TGTGCCAGTAGTATATTGCGTTCGACTAACTATGGCTACACCTTC.

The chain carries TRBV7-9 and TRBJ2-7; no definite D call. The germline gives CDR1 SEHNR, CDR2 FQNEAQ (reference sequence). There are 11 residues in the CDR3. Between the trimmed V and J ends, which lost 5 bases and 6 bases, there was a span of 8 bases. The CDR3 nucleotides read TGTGCCAGCAGCCGTTCTAGCGAGCAGTACTTC. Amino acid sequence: CASSRSSEQYF.

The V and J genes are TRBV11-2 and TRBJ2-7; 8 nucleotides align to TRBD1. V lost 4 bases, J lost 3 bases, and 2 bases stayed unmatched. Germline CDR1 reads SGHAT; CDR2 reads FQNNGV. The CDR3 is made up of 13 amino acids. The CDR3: CASSSTGGYEQYF. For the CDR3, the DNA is TGTGCCAGCAGCTCCACAGGGGGCTACGAGCAGTACTTC.

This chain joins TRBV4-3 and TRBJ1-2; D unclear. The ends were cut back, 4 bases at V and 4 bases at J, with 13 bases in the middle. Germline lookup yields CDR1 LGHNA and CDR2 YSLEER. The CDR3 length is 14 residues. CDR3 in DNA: TGCGCCAGCAGCCCCATCCAAGGTCCCTATGGCTACACCTTC. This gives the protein CASSPIQGPYGYTF.

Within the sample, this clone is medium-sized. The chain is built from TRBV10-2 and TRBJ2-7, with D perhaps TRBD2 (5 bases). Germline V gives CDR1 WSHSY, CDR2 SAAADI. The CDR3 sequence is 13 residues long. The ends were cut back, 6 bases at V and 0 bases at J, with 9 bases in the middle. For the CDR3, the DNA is TGCGCCAGCAGCCAGCGGATCTCCTACGAGCAGTACTTC. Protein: CASSQRISYEQYF.